A selection of T cell receptor beta chains follows, all from one sample in a study of blood T cell repertoires in COVID-19. Assay used: immunoSEQ multiplex PCR; TCRdb lists only in-frame clones, some missing. The sample consists of approximately 300,000 clones, about 87% of them appearing once. Sequenced sample: PBMCs or T cells enriched from blood (not recorded which). These receptors were collected from a woman in her 30s who had recovered from COVID-19. Each CDR3 is given with its conserved first and last residue. Fields, in order: clone size, D gene, V gene, J gene, CDR3 DNA, CDR3 protein. The D gene is left open where the match is weak. Expanded clones get a size class; other rows say once, few or many, or leave the size out.

abundance: .; d_gene: .; v_gene: TRBV6-2/TRBV6-3; j_gene: TRBJ1-6; CDR3nt: TGTGCCAGCAGTTACGGGTTGAGGAATTCACCCCTCCACTTT; CDR3aa: CASSYGLRNSPLHF
abundance: .; d_gene: .; v_gene: TRBV24-1; j_gene: TRBJ1-2; CDR3nt: TGTGCCACCAGTGATTCCTCGACGCAGGGAAACTATGGCTACACCTTC; CDR3aa: CATSDSSTQGNYGYTF
abundance: few; d_gene: .; v_gene: TRBV6-5; j_gene: TRBJ1-2; CDR3nt: TGTGCCAGCAGTTACACAGGGACGGCTGGCTACACCTTC; CDR3aa: CASSYTGTAGYTF
abundance: .; d_gene: .; v_gene: TRBV7-9; j_gene: TRBJ1-6; CDR3nt: TGTGCCAGCAGCTTTGATCAGGCCTATAATTCACCCCTCCACTTT; CDR3aa: CASSFDQAYNSPLHF
abundance: .; d_gene: TRBD2; v_gene: TRBV5-6; j_gene: TRBJ2-3; CDR3nt: TGTGCCAGCAGCTTGGCCCTCCTAGCGGGGGGGACAGATACGCAGTATTTT; CDR3aa: CASSLALLAGGTDTQYF
abundance: .; d_gene: TRBD2; v_gene: TRBV12-5; j_gene: TRBJ2-3; CDR3nt: TGTGCTAGTGGTTTGGGAGCGGGGGGGGTCAGAGATACGCAGTATTTT; CDR3aa: CASGLGAGGVRDTQYF
abundance: .; d_gene: TRBD2; v_gene: TRBV5-1; j_gene: TRBJ2-1; CDR3nt: TGCGCCAGCAGCCGGGCTAGCGGGGGACACGAGGATGAGCAGTTCTTC; CDR3aa: CASSRASGGHEDEQFF
abundance: few; d_gene: TRBD1; v_gene: TRBV27; j_gene: TRBJ1-1; CDR3nt: TGTGCCAGCAGTTTATCCGTACCCGGGACAGGGAGGACTGAAGCTTTCTTT; CDR3aa: CASSLSVPGTGRTEAFF
abundance: .; d_gene: .; v_gene: TRBV28; j_gene: TRBJ1-2; CDR3nt: TGTGCCAGCAGTTTAACCACCTTGAGCTATGGCTACACCTTC; CDR3aa: CASSLTTLSYGYTF
abundance: .; d_gene: TRBD1; v_gene: TRBV5-4; j_gene: TRBJ2-3; CDR3nt: TGTGCCAGCAGCTTGGACAGGGGGTTCACAGATACGCAGTATTTT; CDR3aa: CASSLDRGFTDTQYF
abundance: once; d_gene: .; v_gene: TRBV9; j_gene: TRBJ1-2; CDR3nt: TGTGCCAGCAACCGGGGGTCTCTTGGCTATGGCTACACCTTC; CDR3aa: CASNRGSLGYGYTF
abundance: .; d_gene: TRBD1; v_gene: TRBV13; j_gene: TRBJ2-2; CDR3nt: TGTGCCAGCAGCTTAGAGTTAAGGGACGGGACAGCGAACACCGGGGAGCTGTTTTTT; CDR3aa: CASSLELRDGTANTGELFF
abundance: .; d_gene: TRBD2; v_gene: TRBV5-6; j_gene: TRBJ2-1; CDR3nt: TGTGCCAGCAGCGGGGGACTAGCGGCCCAGGGCTCCTACAATGAGCAGTTCTTC; CDR3aa: CASSGGLAAQGSYNEQFF
abundance: .; d_gene: .; v_gene: TRBV9; j_gene: TRBJ1-4; CDR3nt: TGTGCCAGCAGCCCCCATCTCAGGGATGAAAAACTGTTTTTT; CDR3aa: CASSPHLRDEKLFF
abundance: .; d_gene: .; v_gene: TRBV7-2; j_gene: TRBJ2-5; CDR3nt: TGTGCCAGCAGCCCCCCCTGGGAGCGGGAGACCCAGTACTTC; CDR3aa: CASSPPWERETQYF
abundance: .; d_gene: .; v_gene: TRBV9; j_gene: TRBJ2-3; CDR3nt: TGTGCCAGCACCTATTCGACTGAGACAGATACGCAGTATTTT; CDR3aa: CASTYSTETDTQYF
abundance: .; d_gene: .; v_gene: TRBV7-2; j_gene: TRBJ2-7; CDR3nt: TGTGCCAGCAGCTTTTGGTTGGCCAGCTCCTACGAGCAGTACTTC; CDR3aa: CASSFWLASSYEQYF
abundance: once; d_gene: TRBD2; v_gene: TRBV9; j_gene: TRBJ2-7; CDR3nt: TGTGCCAGCAGCCCTAGTGTAGCGGGACCCTACGAGCAGTACTTC; CDR3aa: CASSPSVAGPYEQYF
abundance: once; d_gene: TRBD1; v_gene: TRBV6-2/TRBV6-3; j_gene: TRBJ2-1; CDR3nt: TGTGCCAGCAGTAGGGGACAGGTTCCCTACAATGAGCAGTTCTTC; CDR3aa: CASSRGQVPYNEQFF
abundance: .; d_gene: .; v_gene: TRBV6-5; j_gene: TRBJ1-6; CDR3nt: TGTGCCGGCGCCGGGGAGGGGCCTTATAATTCACCCCTCCACTTT; CDR3aa: CAGAGEGPYNSPLHF
abundance: .; d_gene: .; v_gene: TRBV11-2; j_gene: TRBJ1-2; CDR3nt: TGTGCCAGCAGCCCCATCAAATACCGGGACACGACTAACTATGGCTACACCTTC; CDR3aa: CASSPIKYRDTTNYGYTF
abundance: .; d_gene: .; v_gene: TRBV6-1; j_gene: TRBJ2-1; CDR3nt: TGTGCCAGCAGTGAAGTGGGGCTCCCCTACTCCTACAATGAGCAGTTCTTC; CDR3aa: CASSEVGLPYSYNEQFF
abundance: .; d_gene: .; v_gene: TRBV19; j_gene: TRBJ1-2; CDR3nt: TGTGCCAGCGCCTCCCCGGGGGGCTCGAACTATGGCTACACCTTC; CDR3aa: CASASPGGSNYGYTF
abundance: .; d_gene: .; v_gene: TRBV11-2; j_gene: TRBJ1-6; CDR3nt: TGTGCCAGCAGCTTAGTAAGGCGGTATAATTCACCCCTCCACTTT; CDR3aa: CASSLVRRYNSPLHF
abundance: once; d_gene: .; v_gene: TRBV7-2; j_gene: TRBJ1-2; CDR3nt: TGTGCCAGCAGCTTAGGTTCCCCCAATGGCTACACCTTC; CDR3aa: CASSLGSPNGYTF
abundance: .; d_gene: .; v_gene: TRBV9; j_gene: TRBJ2-7; CDR3nt: TGTGCCAGCAGCGAGGGGCTTACCTACGAGCAGTACTTC; CDR3aa: CASSEGLTYEQYF
abundance: .; d_gene: TRBD2; v_gene: TRBV5-1; j_gene: TRBJ2-7; CDR3nt: TGCGCCAGCAGCCGGGGGGGCTACGAGCAGTACTTC; CDR3aa: CASSRGGYEQYF
abundance: .; d_gene: .; v_gene: TRBV14; j_gene: TRBJ2-5; CDR3nt: TGTGCCAGCAGCCAAGGGGGTCCAGGGTACCAAGAGACCCAGTACTTC; CDR3aa: CASSQGGPGYQETQYF
abundance: once; d_gene: .; v_gene: TRBV7-6; j_gene: TRBJ1-1; CDR3nt: TGTGCCAGCAGCGTCAGGGGTGAAACTGAAGCTTTCTTT; CDR3aa: CASSVRGETEAFF
abundance: few; d_gene: .; v_gene: TRBV10-1; j_gene: TRBJ2-2; CDR3nt: TGCGCCAGCAGTGGACCGGGACGGGGGACCGGGGAGCTGTTTTTT; CDR3aa: CASSGPGRGTGELFF
abundance: .; d_gene: .; v_gene: TRBV2; j_gene: TRBJ2-1; CDR3nt: TGTGCCAGCAGAAGACAGGCTGAGCAGTTCTTC; CDR3aa: CASRRQAEQFF
abundance: once; d_gene: TRBD1; v_gene: TRBV6-1; j_gene: TRBJ1-1; CDR3nt: TGTGCCAGCAGTGAAGACAGGGGATCGCGAGCTTTCTTT; CDR3aa: CASSEDRGSRAFF
abundance: .; d_gene: .; v_gene: TRBV5-1; j_gene: TRBJ2-3; CDR3nt: TGCGCCAGCAGCTGGACAGCCACAGATACGCAGTATTTT; CDR3aa: CASSWTATDTQYF
abundance: .; d_gene: TRBD2; v_gene: TRBV19; j_gene: TRBJ2-3; CDR3nt: TGTGCCAGTGGCGGGGGGCCCACAGATACGCAGTATTTT; CDR3aa: CASGGGPTDTQYF
abundance: .; d_gene: .; v_gene: TRBV5-4; j_gene: TRBJ2-7; CDR3nt: TGTGCCAGCAGCTTGGGACTTCAGGGAACCTACGAGCAGTACTTC; CDR3aa: CASSLGLQGTYEQYF
abundance: few; d_gene: .; v_gene: TRBV5-4; j_gene: TRBJ1-4; CDR3nt: TGTGCCAGCAGCTTAACCGGGGGGCCTAATGAAAAACTGTTTTTT; CDR3aa: CASSLTGGPNEKLFF
abundance: .; d_gene: .; v_gene: TRBV4-1; j_gene: TRBJ1-4; CDR3nt: TGCGCCAGCAGACTCAGAATGGGCCCGTATAATGAAAAACTGTTTTTT; CDR3aa: CASRLRMGPYNEKLFF
abundance: .; d_gene: TRBD2; v_gene: TRBV7-6; j_gene: TRBJ2-5; CDR3nt: TGTGCCAGCAGCTTTACCTCGACTAGCAGGGAGACCCAGTACTTC; CDR3aa: CASSFTSTSRETQYF
abundance: .; d_gene: .; v_gene: TRBV7-3; j_gene: TRBJ2-1; CDR3nt: TGTGCCAGCAGCCCCCGCGGGGGCGCTTACAATGAGCAGTTCTTC; CDR3aa: CASSPRGGAYNEQFF
abundance: .; d_gene: .; v_gene: TRBV13; j_gene: TRBJ1-6; CDR3nt: TGTGCCAGCAGCTTATGGGCTTCAGACCCTTCGGCCCTCCACTTT; CDR3aa: CASSLWASDPSALHF
abundance: .; d_gene: .; v_gene: TRBV29-1; j_gene: TRBJ1-1; CDR3nt: TGCAGCGTTGGAACAGGGATGAACACTGAAGCTTTCTTT; CDR3aa: CSVGTGMNTEAFF
abundance: .; d_gene: TRBD2; v_gene: TRBV3-1/TRBV3-2; j_gene: TRBJ2-3; CDR3nt: TGTGCCAGCAGCCAATTTGGGCGGGGGGCAACTGATACGCAGTATTTT; CDR3aa: CASSQFGRGATDTQYF
abundance: .; d_gene: .; v_gene: TRBV20-1; j_gene: TRBJ1-1; CDR3nt: TGCAGTGCCGCGGTCGGTGAAGCTTTCTTT; CDR3aa: CSAAVGEAFF
abundance: once; d_gene: .; v_gene: TRBV7-9; j_gene: TRBJ1-1; CDR3nt: TGTGCCAGCGAATGGACTGGGTTAGCTGAAGCTTTCTTT; CDR3aa: CASEWTGLAEAFF
abundance: .; d_gene: TRBD1; v_gene: TRBV2; j_gene: TRBJ2-7; CDR3nt: TGTGCCAGCAGTGACGGGACAGTCCGGGTCGAGCAGTACTTC; CDR3aa: CASSDGTVRVEQYF
abundance: .; d_gene: .; v_gene: TRBV28; j_gene: TRBJ1-1; CDR3nt: TGTGCCAGCAGTGGAGGGTGGTCCACTGAAGCTTTCTTT; CDR3aa: CASSGGWSTEAFF
abundance: few; d_gene: TRBD1; v_gene: TRBV2; j_gene: TRBJ1-2; CDR3nt: TGTGCCAGCGAGGGGGCCAAGGGCCTCCTACTCGAATACTATGGCTACACCTTC; CDR3aa: CASEGAKGLLLEYYGYTF
abundance: .; d_gene: TRBD1; v_gene: TRBV9; j_gene: TRBJ2-7; CDR3nt: TGTGCCAGCAGCGCCACAGGGGGCGCGGCTAACGAGCAGTACTTC; CDR3aa: CASSATGGAANEQYF
abundance: .; d_gene: TRBD2; v_gene: TRBV2; j_gene: TRBJ2-1; CDR3nt: TGTGCCAGCAGTCTCTTAGCGGGGGACTACAATGAGCAGTTCTTC; CDR3aa: CASSLLAGDYNEQFF
abundance: .; d_gene: .; v_gene: TRBV9; j_gene: TRBJ1-4; CDR3nt: TGTGCCAGCAGCGTAGGTCAGGGAGGACGGGGGGAAAAACTGTTTTTT; CDR3aa: CASSVGQGGRGEKLFF
abundance: .; d_gene: .; v_gene: TRBV5-5; j_gene: TRBJ1-3; CDR3nt: TGTGCCAGCAGCTTGGAAGGGGTGCGAAATTCTGGAAACACCATATATTTT; CDR3aa: CASSLEGVRNSGNTIYF
abundance: once; d_gene: .; v_gene: TRBV28; j_gene: TRBJ2-1; CDR3nt: TGTGCCAGCAGTTTAGGGGGACTCATCGGGCGGTTCTTC; CDR3aa: CASSLGGLIGRFF
abundance: .; d_gene: .; v_gene: TRBV28; j_gene: TRBJ2-7; CDR3nt: TGTGCCAGCAGGGAAGACACGCGCTACGAGCAGTACTTC; CDR3aa: CASREDTRYEQYF
abundance: .; d_gene: .; v_gene: TRBV18; j_gene: TRBJ1-1; CDR3nt: TGTGCCAGCTCACCACCGGGACGGGGGGGTGATTTCTTT; CDR3aa: CASSPPGRGGDFF
abundance: .; d_gene: TRBD1; v_gene: TRBV24-1; j_gene: TRBJ1-1; CDR3nt: TGTGCCACCAGAGGACAGGGCGGCGCTGAAGCTTTCTTT; CDR3aa: CATRGQGGAEAFF
abundance: .; d_gene: .; v_gene: TRBV18; j_gene: TRBJ1-1; CDR3nt: TGTGCCAGCTCAGAAAGCCAACGTTCGAACACTGAAGCTTTCTTT; CDR3aa: CASSESQRSNTEAFF
abundance: .; d_gene: TRBD1; v_gene: TRBV19; j_gene: TRBJ2-1; CDR3nt: TGTGCCAGTAGTATAGGGGGCAGGGGGCACGAGCAGTTCTTC; CDR3aa: CASSIGGRGHEQFF